These 8 T cell receptor beta chains originate from one sample sequenced in a study of cytomegalovirus exposure and HLA in healthy donors (dated by TCRdb to about 2017). The library was obtained by the immunoSEQ multiplex PCR assay. Entries here come from immuneACCESS through TCRdb and include only in-frame sequences with V and J called. Some clones fail to appear in such tables; in the studies checked, an unresolved V gene covers under half of the shortfall, and the cause of the remainder is unknown. Here the sample has 280,000 or so clones; roughly 90% occur a single time. Together, the top ten hold 0.92% of the sample. The sample was PBMCs. Receptors were obtained from a woman in her late teens or twenties in good health and CMV-seronegative.

The chain has TRBV5-4 and TRBJ2-1; 7 bases fit TRBD1. Germline CDR1 is SGHNT and CDR2 is YYREEE (reference sequence). After removal of 7 bases from V and 1 base from J, the junction contained 8 bases not matched to a gene. This CDR3 has 15 amino acids. The CDR3 spells CASRQGLGSYNEQFF. CDR3 in DNA: TGTGCCAGCCGACAGGGTTTGGGGTCCTACAATGAGCAGTTCTTC. Drawing the rest from reference TRBV5-4 and TRBJ2-1, the complete variable domain is ETGVTQSPTHLIKTRGQQVTLRCSSQSGHNTVSWYQQALGQGPQFIFQYYREEENGRGNFPPRFSGLQFPNYSSELNVNALELDDSALYLCASRQGLGSYNEQFFGPGTRLTVL.

The chain uses TRBV28 and TRBJ2-7; possibly TRBD2 for D (6 bases). The CDR3 is 15 residues long. Trimming took 5 bases from V and 2 from J, leaving 16 bases between them. In germline, CDR1 is MDHEN, CDR2 SYDVKM. CDR3 region: CASSPAGLLTYEQYF. The DNA for the CDR3 is TGTGCCAGCAGTCCGGCGGGACTCTTAACCTACGAGCAGTACTTC.

This chain joins TRBV5-6 and TRBJ2-5; 8 bases fit TRBD1. The CDR3 runs to 13 residues. Looked up from germline, CDR1 is SGHDT and CDR2 is YYEEEE. The junction had 4 bases not matched to a gene; V was cut back by 4 bases and J by 5 bases. In nucleotides, the CDR3 is TGTGCCAGCAGCAACGGACAGGGCGAGACCCAGTACTTC. This codes for CASSNGQGETQYF.

V and J are TRBV27 and TRBJ2-3; D gene unclear. This CDR3 is built from 11 residues. Germline CDR1 MNHEY, CDR2 SMNVEV (reference sequence). Trimming cost V 3 bases and J 4 bases, with 2 bases left between them. The CDR3 spells CASSFSDTQYF. Written as DNA, the CDR3 is TGTGCCAGCAGTTTCTCAGATACGCAGTATTTT.

The table lists this clone with a count of one. This sequence joins TRBV14 and TRBJ2-7, with 8 bases lining up with TRBD1. Per the germline V gene, CDR1 is SGHDN and CDR2 is FVKESK. The CDR3 length is 15 residues. V was pared by 2 bases and J by 6 bases, with 9 bases of the junction left unmatched. The CDR3 DNA is TGTGCCAGCAGCCAATTAATTCAGGGGGCGAGCGAGCAGTACTTC. Residues: CASSQLIQGASEQYF.

V usage is TRBV7-2 and J usage is TRBJ1-3; D possibly corresponds to TRBD1 (5 bases). The V gene's germline CDR1 is SGHTA and CDR2 FQGNSA. Between the trimmed V and J ends, which lost 5 bases and 2 bases, there was a span of 13 bases. The CDR3 has 15 residues. For the CDR3, the DNA is TGTGCCAGCAGCCTAAAGACAGTAGCTGGAAACACCATATATTTT. It translates to CASSLKTVAGNTIYF.

This chain connects TRBV7-2 to TRBJ1-2; TRBD1 matches 9 bases. This CDR3 has 16 amino acids. V shed 5 bases and J 7 bases; nucleotides not matched to a gene: 14. In germline, CDR1 is SGHTA, CDR2 FQGNSA. Here the CDR3 reads CASSPRTGASPFGYTF. The CDR3 region has the DNA TGTGCCAGCAGCCCGCGGACAGGGGCTAGTCCCTTTGGCTACACCTTC.

V is TRBV28 and J is TRBJ1-5, with 9 bases that match TRBD1. Germline V gene sequence: CDR1 MDHEN, CDR2 SYDVKM. The CDR3 spans 14 residues. V was clipped by 5 bases and J by 5 bases; unmatched bases: 4. CDR3 protein: CASSPRQGDQPQHF. The CDR3 DNA reads TGTGCCAGCAGTCCCAGACAGGGGGATCAGCCCCAGCATTTT.